This is a list of T cell receptor beta chains from one sample in a study of blood T cell repertoires in COVID-19. Some clones are missing from TCRdb's copy, which holds only in-frame ones; the method was immunoSEQ multiplex PCR. The sample carries 120,000 to 150,000 clones, 85% to 90% recorded once. Sequenced: PBMCs or T cells enriched from blood (not recorded which). Receptors originate from a woman in her twenties or thirties with acute COVID-19. Each CDR3 is given with its conserved first and last residue. D genes are given only for firm matches. Rows may omit the clone size; those that give it use once, few, many or a size class.

J gene: TRBJ2-4
D gene: -
clone size: -
V gene: TRBV7-8
CDR3 DNA: TGTGCCAGCAGCCAATTTACGGGACTAGCCAAAAACATTCAGTACTTC
CDR3 protein: CASSQFTGLAKNIQYF

J gene: TRBJ1-5
D gene: -
clone size: -
V gene: TRBV19
CDR3 DNA: TGTGCCACTAACAGGGAATATAGCAATCAGCCCCAGCATTTT
CDR3 protein: CATNREYSNQPQHF

J gene: TRBJ2-1
D gene: -
clone size: -
V gene: TRBV11-2
CDR3 DNA: TGTGCCAGCAGCTTATATAGTAGGGGTCTCAATGAGCAGTTCTTC
CDR3 protein: CASSLYSRGLNEQFF

J gene: TRBJ1-2
D gene: -
clone size: -
V gene: TRBV3-1/TRBV3-2
CDR3 DNA: TGTGCCAGCAGCCAAGCAGCGGACAGAACTAACTATGGCTACACCTTC
CDR3 protein: CASSQAADRTNYGYTF

J gene: TRBJ1-4
D gene: -
clone size: -
V gene: TRBV15
CDR3 DNA: TGTGCCACCCGTGGAGGAACTAATGAAAAACTGTTTTTT
CDR3 protein: CATRGGTNEKLFF

J gene: TRBJ2-1
D gene: TRBD2
clone size: -
V gene: TRBV5-1
CDR3 DNA: TGCGCCAGCAGCTTGACTAGCGGCTACAATGAGCAGTTCTTC
CDR3 protein: CASSLTSGYNEQFF

J gene: TRBJ2-1
D gene: TRBD2
clone size: few
V gene: TRBV19
CDR3 DNA: TGTGCCAGTAGTCAGCGGGAGCGCGACAATGAGCAGTTCTTC
CDR3 protein: CASSQRERDNEQFF

J gene: TRBJ1-4
D gene: -
clone size: -
V gene: TRBV3-1/TRBV3-2
CDR3 DNA: TGTGCCAGCAGCCGCCGACTGTTGTCAACTAATGAAAAACTGTTTTTT
CDR3 protein: CASSRRLLSTNEKLFF

J gene: TRBJ2-3
D gene: -
clone size: once
V gene: TRBV5-6
CDR3 DNA: TGTGCCAGCAGCTTGGCGCAGCGCCCAGATACGCAGTATTTT
CDR3 protein: CASSLAQRPDTQYF

J gene: TRBJ2-7
D gene: TRBD2
clone size: many
V gene: TRBV2
CDR3 DNA: TGTGCCAGCAGGGCTTCTAGCGGGGGCTACGAGCAGTACTTC
CDR3 protein: CASRASSGGYEQYF

J gene: TRBJ2-7
D gene: TRBD1
clone size: -
V gene: TRBV5-1
CDR3 DNA: TGCGCCAGCAGCCGGGGACAGACCCCCTACGAGCAGTACTTC
CDR3 protein: CASSRGQTPYEQYF

J gene: TRBJ1-2
D gene: -
clone size: -
V gene: TRBV5-1
CDR3 DNA: TGCGCCAGCAGCTTGATGGGCAGGGTTGTCGGAGGCTACACCTTC
CDR3 protein: CASSLMGRVVGGYTF

J gene: TRBJ2-1
D gene: TRBD1
clone size: -
V gene: TRBV28
CDR3 DNA: TGTGCCAGCAACCTAAACCGGGACAGGGCTTACAATGAGCAGTTCTTC
CDR3 protein: CASNLNRDRAYNEQFF

J gene: TRBJ1-2
D gene: TRBD1
clone size: -
V gene: TRBV27
CDR3 DNA: TGTGCCAGCAGTTTGACAGGGAGCTATGGCTACACCTTC
CDR3 protein: CASSLTGSYGYTF

J gene: TRBJ1-1
D gene: TRBD1
clone size: -
V gene: TRBV29-1
CDR3 DNA: TGCAGCGTTGCGTCGGACAGGGGAGGTGGAGCTTTCTTT
CDR3 protein: CSVASDRGGGAFF

J gene: TRBJ1-3
D gene: TRBD1
clone size: -
V gene: TRBV7-9
CDR3 DNA: TGTGCCCTCGAGGGGGCAGGTCGGAACTCTGGAAACACCATATATTTT
CDR3 protein: CALEGAGRNSGNTIYF

J gene: TRBJ2-7
D gene: TRBD2
clone size: -
V gene: TRBV5-1
CDR3 DNA: TGCGCCAGCAGCTTGACGGGGGGACTAGACGAGCAGTACTTC
CDR3 protein: CASSLTGGLDEQYF

J gene: TRBJ1-1
D gene: -
clone size: -
V gene: TRBV29-1
CDR3 DNA: TGCAGCGTTGACATCTTGGGCGCTGAAGCTTTCTTT
CDR3 protein: CSVDILGAEAFF

J gene: TRBJ1-1
D gene: -
clone size: -
V gene: TRBV6-6
CDR3 DNA: TGTGCCAGCATCGCCAGGGACATAGAGAACACTGAAGCTTTCTTT
CDR3 protein: CASIARDIENTEAFF

J gene: TRBJ1-5
D gene: TRBD1
clone size: -
V gene: TRBV28
CDR3 DNA: TGTGCCAGCAGTTTCTCGGACAGGTTCAATCAGCCCCAGCATTTT
CDR3 protein: CASSFSDRFNQPQHF

J gene: TRBJ2-1
D gene: TRBD2
clone size: few
V gene: TRBV4-3
CDR3 DNA: TGCGCCAGCAGCCAAGGACTAGCGGGAGGAGGGCAGTTCTTC
CDR3 protein: CASSQGLAGGGQFF

J gene: TRBJ2-5
D gene: TRBD1
clone size: -
V gene: TRBV18
CDR3 DNA: TGTGCCAGCACGGGACAGCGAGAGACCCAGTACTTC
CDR3 protein: CASTGQRETQYF

J gene: TRBJ2-7
D gene: TRBD1
clone size: -
V gene: TRBV28
CDR3 DNA: TGTGCCAGCAGCCCGGGACAGGGGATCTACGAGCAGTACTTC
CDR3 protein: CASSPGQGIYEQYF

J gene: TRBJ1-3
D gene: -
clone size: -
V gene: TRBV7-9
CDR3 DNA: TGTGCCAGCAGCTTAGCCAGGGACTCTGGAAACACCATATATTTT
CDR3 protein: CASSLARDSGNTIYF

J gene: TRBJ2-5
D gene: TRBD1
clone size: once
V gene: TRBV6-5
CDR3 DNA: TGTGCCAGCTCGGGACAGCCCCAAGAGACCCAGTACTTC
CDR3 protein: CASSGQPQETQYF

J gene: TRBJ2-3
D gene: -
clone size: -
V gene: TRBV4-3
CDR3 DNA: TGCGCCAGCAGTCTAGTAAAGGTCGGATCAGATACGCAGTATTTT
CDR3 protein: CASSLVKVGSDTQYF

J gene: TRBJ2-1
D gene: TRBD2
clone size: -
V gene: TRBV30
CDR3 DNA: TGTGCCTGGAAATCCGTGTCGGCGGGAGGTGAGCAGTTCTTC
CDR3 protein: CAWKSVSAGGEQFF

J gene: TRBJ1-2
D gene: -
clone size: -
V gene: TRBV3-1/TRBV3-2
CDR3 DNA: TGTGCCAGCAGTCCCGGGGGGGGCTACACCTTC
CDR3 protein: CASSPGGGYTF

J gene: TRBJ2-2
D gene: TRBD2
clone size: -
V gene: TRBV7-9
CDR3 DNA: TGTGCCAGCAGAGAGACTAGCGGGGGCTTGTTGACCGGGGAGCTGTTTTTT
CDR3 protein: CASRETSGGLLTGELFF

J gene: TRBJ2-1
D gene: -
clone size: -
V gene: TRBV7-3
CDR3 DNA: TGTGCCAGCAGCTTACTCGGGAACAATGAGCAGTTCTTC
CDR3 protein: CASSLLGNNEQFF

J gene: TRBJ2-6
D gene: -
clone size: -
V gene: TRBV6-2/TRBV6-3
CDR3 DNA: TGTGCCAGCAGTTATTTGTCTGGCGGGGCCAACGTCCTGACTTTC
CDR3 protein: CASSYLSGGANVLTF

J gene: TRBJ2-7
D gene: -
clone size: -
V gene: TRBV5-1
CDR3 DNA: TGCGCCAGCAGCTTGGTGTTATCCAGTTACGAGCAGTACTTC
CDR3 protein: CASSLVLSSYEQYF

J gene: TRBJ1-1
D gene: -
clone size: -
V gene: TRBV27
CDR3 DNA: TGTGAATATCGTTTCACTGAAGCTTTCTTT
CDR3 protein: CEYRFTEAFF

J gene: TRBJ1-1
D gene: -
clone size: -
V gene: TRBV19
CDR3 DNA: TGTGCCAGCAACAGTGTCAGGTACACTGAAGCTTTCTTT
CDR3 protein: CASNSVRYTEAFF

J gene: TRBJ2-2
D gene: -
clone size: -
V gene: TRBV4-3
CDR3 DNA: TGCGCCAGCAGCCAAGATAGTCATGCCTTAAACACCGGGGAGCTGTTTTTT
CDR3 protein: CASSQDSHALNTGELFF

J gene: TRBJ2-1
D gene: TRBD2
clone size: -
V gene: TRBV7-9
CDR3 DNA: TGTGCCAGCAGCTTAGGCGCGGGACTAGCGAACAATGAGCAGTTCTTC
CDR3 protein: CASSLGAGLANNEQFF

J gene: TRBJ2-1
D gene: TRBD2
clone size: few
V gene: TRBV29-1
CDR3 DNA: TGCAGCGTTGAAGGGCTAGCGGGAGGGCATCAGTTCTTC
CDR3 protein: CSVEGLAGGHQFF

J gene: TRBJ1-5
D gene: TRBD1
clone size: -
V gene: TRBV19
CDR3 DNA: TGTGCCAGTAGGACAGGGGGGACGGATCAGCCCCAGCATTTT
CDR3 protein: CASRTGGTDQPQHF

J gene: TRBJ1-5
D gene: TRBD1
clone size: -
V gene: TRBV19
CDR3 DNA: TGTGCCAGTAGTATACCCCGACAGGGTAATCAGCCCCAGCATTTT
CDR3 protein: CASSIPRQGNQPQHF

J gene: TRBJ1-6
D gene: -
clone size: -
V gene: TRBV7-3
CDR3 DNA: TGTGCCAGCAGTTCAGATTACTATAATTCACCCCTCCACTTT
CDR3 protein: CASSSDYYNSPLHF

J gene: TRBJ1-5
D gene: -
clone size: -
V gene: TRBV9
CDR3 DNA: TGTGCCAGCAGCGTCTCGGGGATTAGAGATCAGCCCCAGCATTTT
CDR3 protein: CASSVSGIRDQPQHF

J gene: TRBJ1-2
D gene: -
clone size: -
V gene: TRBV28
CDR3 DNA: TGTGCCAGCGATCCCCGAGGGGGTGGCTACACCTTC
CDR3 protein: CASDPRGGGYTF

J gene: TRBJ2-1
D gene: TRBD2
clone size: once
V gene: TRBV5-1
CDR3 DNA: TGCGCCAGCAGCTCCACTAGCGGGAGCTTTGCTGAGCAGTTCTTC
CDR3 protein: CASSSTSGSFAEQFF

J gene: TRBJ1-2
D gene: -
clone size: -
V gene: TRBV5-6
CDR3 DNA: TGTGCCAGCAGCTTGGGCCAACAGGGTTCTGTGTATGGCTACACCTTC
CDR3 protein: CASSLGQQGSVYGYTF

J gene: TRBJ2-3
D gene: -
clone size: -
V gene: TRBV6-5
CDR3 DNA: TGTGCCAGCAGTACCTCGGTGGGAGGGGGAGGTACGCAGTATTTT
CDR3 protein: CASSTSVGGGGTQYF

J gene: TRBJ1-1
D gene: TRBD1
clone size: -
V gene: TRBV19
CDR3 DNA: TGTGCCAGTACCCTAAATCCCGGACAGGGGGCGCGGTCGAACACTGAAGCTTTCTTT
CDR3 protein: CASTLNPGQGARSNTEAFF

J gene: TRBJ2-2
D gene: -
clone size: -
V gene: TRBV5-8
CDR3 DNA: TGTGCCAGCAGCTTAAGGGGATATGTGAACACCGGGGAGCTGTTTTTT
CDR3 protein: CASSLRGYVNTGELFF

J gene: TRBJ2-6
D gene: -
clone size: -
V gene: TRBV28
CDR3 DNA: TGTGCCAGCAGAGGACATCCCTCTGGGGCCAACGTCCTGACTTTC
CDR3 protein: CASRGHPSGANVLTF

J gene: TRBJ2-1
D gene: -
clone size: -
V gene: TRBV7-2
CDR3 DNA: TGTGCCAGCAGCCCTAGTGGGTTAGCCTACAATGAGCAGTTCTTC
CDR3 protein: CASSPSGLAYNEQFF

J gene: TRBJ2-7
D gene: TRBD2
clone size: -
V gene: TRBV4-2
CDR3 DNA: TGTGCCAGCAGCCAGGGACTAGCGGACTACGAGCAGTACTTC
CDR3 protein: CASSQGLADYEQYF

J gene: TRBJ2-5
D gene: -
clone size: -
V gene: TRBV6-2/TRBV6-3
CDR3 DNA: TGTGCCAGCAGTTACGGAGCGGCACAAGAGACCCAGTACTTC
CDR3 protein: CASSYGAAQETQYF

J gene: TRBJ2-7
D gene: -
clone size: -
V gene: TRBV29-1
CDR3 DNA: TGCAGCGTGGCCCGCCCTGGGAGTATGCCCTACGAGCAGTACTTC
CDR3 protein: CSVARPGSMPYEQYF

J gene: TRBJ2-7
D gene: -
clone size: -
V gene: TRBV19
CDR3 DNA: TGTGCCAGTAGTATTGGAGGATCATCATACAGCTACGAGCAGTACTTC
CDR3 protein: CASSIGGSSYSYEQYF

J gene: TRBJ2-5
D gene: -
clone size: -
V gene: TRBV7-9
CDR3 DNA: TGTGCCAGCAGCTTTTATGGCAGGGGATCAGGAGAGACCCAGTACTTC
CDR3 protein: CASSFYGRGSGETQYF